This T cell receptor beta chain was identified during a study of cytomegalovirus exposure and HLA in healthy donors. Background on the study: An early data release held tens of millions of unique TCRs from HLA-typed donors.

Study-level points and caveats: Follow-up analysis later connected one missense variant in DCLRE1C with trimming of TCR beta V- and J-genes. Usually a TCR sequence was rare, but some public TCRs were found in many donors. TCR beta V segments were, for the most part, productive about 87% or about 30% of the time in an earlier analysis.

Of note for this clone: Its antigen is not identified.

The PCR had 60 Vbeta and 13 Jbeta primers. Only in-frame clones appear in the TCRdb table, and some are missing; sequencing was by immunoSEQ multiplex PCR. The table lists 90,000 to 150,000 clones, roughly 70% of them singletons, with approximately 3% in the top ten. This CDR3 comprises 17 residues. Germline V gives CDR1 MDHEN, CDR2 SYDVKM. The V segment lost 5 bases and the J segment 5 bases; nucleotides outside the gene matches: 17. The origin of this receptor is a woman aged 40 to 49 in good health and CMV-seropositive. The rearrangement uses TRBV28 and TRBJ2-7, with TRBD2 matching 8 bases. What was sequenced was PBMCs. Here the CDR3 reads CASSPGGERARRNEQYF. For the CDR3, the DNA is TGTGCCAGCAGTCCCGGGGGGGAGCGGGCCCGGCGCAACGAGCAGTACTTC.